This T cell receptor beta chain comes out of a study of blood T cell repertoires in COVID-19. Study information: Collection of acute and convalescent COVID-19 samples took place in the United States, Italy and Spain. PBMCs, B-cell-depleted T cells, or T cells were the source of the cDNA or gDNA that made up the material.

The germline V gene has CDR1 MNHNY and CDR2 SVGAGI (reference sequence). The CDR3 runs 15 residues. Losses at the gene ends were 2 bases for V and 7 bases for J; bases not matched to a gene: 7. In the study's own analysis: The authors estimated nucleated cell counts from reference gene primer amplification. Sequencing used immunoSEQ multiplex PCR; TCRdb keeps in-frame clones, though not all of them. V, J and clone size are taken as reported in that table, and D and trimming were inferred from the DNA itself. The sample yields about 190,000 clones, more than 70% seen once. Specimen: peripheral blood. This receptor was identified in a woman between 35 and 50 years old who had recovered from COVID-19. V and J are TRBV6-6 and TRBJ1-4; TRBD1 matches at 7 bases. Here the CDR3 DNA reads TGTGCCAGCAGTTACGGTGGCAGGGGGGCTGAAAAACTGTTTTTT. It translates to CASSYGGRGAEKLFF.